This T cell receptor beta chain comes out of a study of T-cell reconstitution after alpha-beta-depleted transplantation in children. Unique molecular identifiers were incorporated when the TCRbeta library was constructed. TCRdb re-called the PCR reads with MiXCR, one entry per CDR3 protein. Of around 340,000 distinct CDR3 sequences listed, 13% were seen once; the top ten hold 3.5% to 4.5%. This clonotype was seen a few times. Source: PBMCs, taken from the stem cell graft. This clonotype originated in a human donor who donated a stem cell graft to a child with Fanconi anemia.

The CDR3 sequence is CSVTKKGGTEAFF. CDR3 DNA sequence: TGCAGCGTCACAAAAAAAGGGGGGACTGAAGCTTTCTTT. The V call is TRBV29-1, the J call TRBJ1-1; maybe TRBD1 (6 bases). This CDR3 region has 13 residues. CDR1 and CDR2 from the germline V gene are SQVTM and ANQGSEA. The ends were cut back, 6 bases at V and 5 bases at J, with 16 bases in the middle.